This TCR beta chain was retrieved from a study of T cell changes during pregnancy in multiple sclerosis. J was trimmed by 5 bases and V by 3 bases; bases with no gene match: 11. Germline lookup yields CDR1 SGHAT and CDR2 FQNNGV. The CDR3 is 17 amino acids. Only in-frame clones appear in the TCRdb table, and some are missing; sequencing was by immunoSEQ multiplex PCR. The table records 8,500 to 13,000 clones, roughly 89% of them present only once. Sequenced material: CD8+ T cells from peripheral blood mononuclear cells, taken in the first trimester of pregnancy. The chain employs TRBV11-2 and TRBJ2-1, with TRBD2 identical over 9 bases. This TCR was recovered from a female donor in good health, enrolled as a control in a pregnancy study. CDR3 loop: CASSFSHVGLANNEQFF. The CDR3 DNA is TGTGCCAGCAGCTTTTCGCACGTGGGACTAGCCAACAATGAGCAGTTCTTC. Full variable domain (missing parts from reference TRBV11-2 and TRBJ2-1): EAGVAQSPRYKIIEKRQSVAFWCNPISGHATLYWYQQILGQGPKLLIQFQNNGVVDDSQLPKDRFSAERLKGVDSTLKIQPAKLEDSAVYLCASSFSHVGLANNEQFFGPGTRLTVL.